The rows below give T cell receptor beta chains drawn from one sample of a study of siplizumab effects on memory and regulatory T cells. Clones were sequenced by immunoSEQ multiplex PCR, and TCRdb holds only the in-frame ones, with some missing. In the table there are fewer than 130,000 clones, around 90% of which are singletons. Input material: CD4+ T cells sorted from blood. These receptors were taken from a human donor in good health. CDR3s include the opening cysteine and the closing phenylalanine or tryptophan. A D gene is named only where the DNA matches it firmly. The listing skips clone size in some rows; elsewhere it reads once, few, many or a size class.

CDR3nt | CDR3aa | abundance | j_gene | d_gene | v_gene
TGTGCCATCAGTGAGTCACAGTCCTACGAGCAGTACTTC | CAISESQSYEQYF | NA | TRBJ2-7 | NA | TRBV10-3
TGTGCCAGCTCACCACCAGGGGGCTTGGAGACCCAGTACTTC | CASSPPGGLETQYF | NA | TRBJ2-5 | TRBD1 | TRBV18
TGTGCCAGCAGCGCCCGGGACAGGGGGGAATATGGCTACACCTTC | CASSARDRGEYGYTF | NA | TRBJ1-2 | TRBD1 | TRBV7-8
TGTGCCAGCAGCGTAGTTCCGCTCGGGGGCTCCTACAATGAGCAGTTCTTC | CASSVVPLGGSYNEQFF | NA | TRBJ2-1 | NA | TRBV9
TGTGCCAGCAGCTCCCCTCAGCCGGGATACAATGAGCAGTTCTTC | CASSSPQPGYNEQFF | NA | TRBJ2-1 | NA | TRBV7-3
TGTGCCAGCAGCCTGGGTCCTAATCAGCCCCAGCATTTT | CASSLGPNQPQHF | NA | TRBJ1-5 | NA | TRBV14
TGCGCCAGCAGTCACCCGGGACAGGGGGCTAATAGCAATCAGCCCCAGCATTTT | CASSHPGQGANSNQPQHF | NA | TRBJ1-5 | TRBD1 | TRBV23-1
TGCGCCAGCAGCTTGGGTTATTCGGAGGGTGTAGGGGAAAAACTGTTTTTT | CASSLGYSEGVGEKLFF | NA | TRBJ1-4 | NA | TRBV5-1
TGTGCCAGCAGTACCAGGGTCTACGAGCAGTACTTC | CASSTRVYEQYF | NA | TRBJ2-7 | NA | TRBV2
TGTGCCAGCAGGGGGCTAGATCAGCCCCAGCATTTT | CASRGLDQPQHF | NA | TRBJ1-5 | NA | TRBV6-5
TGTGCCAGCAGGCCTGGGAGAAACACCATATATTTT | CASRPGRNTIYF | NA | TRBJ1-3 | NA | TRBV5-8
TGTGCCAGCAGTGGCCGGGGGAACACTGAAGCTTTCTTT | CASSGRGNTEAFF | once | TRBJ1-1 | NA | TRBV6-5
TGCGCCAGCACCCAGGGAAGTACGATGAGTGAAAAACTGTTTTTT | CASTQGSTMSEKLFF | NA | TRBJ1-4 | NA | TRBV5-1
TGTGCCAGCAGCTTAGCCTATAGCAATCAGCCCCAGCATTTT | CASSLAYSNQPQHF | NA | TRBJ1-5 | NA | TRBV7-3
TGTGCCAGCAGTTACTCCGCGGGGGGAGGAACTGAAGCTTTCTTT | CASSYSAGGGTEAFF | NA | TRBJ1-1 | NA | TRBV6-6
TGTGCCAGCAGGGGAAAGACCGGAGAAAGGGAAGCTTTCTTT | CASRGKTGEREAFF | NA | TRBJ1-1 | NA | TRBV5-5
TGCGCCAGCAGGAAGGACAGAAACTTGAACACTGAAGCTTTCTTT | CASRKDRNLNTEAFF | NA | TRBJ1-1 | NA | TRBV10-1
TGTGCCATCAGCGAAGCCGGGAAATACTACGAGCAGTACTTC | CAISEAGKYYEQYF | NA | TRBJ2-7 | NA | TRBV10-3
TGTGCCAGCAGCTTAGACTACAGGGGAGACGAGCAGTACTTC | CASSLDYRGDEQYF | NA | TRBJ2-7 | TRBD1 | TRBV11-3
TGTGCCAGCAGCCCCCGCGTCACTAGGAATGAGCAGTTCTTC | CASSPRVTRNEQFF | NA | TRBJ2-1 | NA | TRBV5-6
TGTGCCAGCAGCGCCCCGGGATTCGACTACGAGCAGTACTTC | CASSAPGFDYEQYF | NA | TRBJ2-7 | NA | TRBV9
TGTGCCAGCAGCTTAGACGGGACCTACGAGCAGTACTTC | CASSLDGTYEQYF | NA | TRBJ2-7 | NA | TRBV7-9
TGTGCCACCCGACCTAGCTCGGATACGCAGTATTTT | CATRPSSDTQYF | NA | TRBJ2-3 | NA | TRBV6-5
TGTGCCAGCAGCAAAGGGTCTAAGACAGGGGGATACAATGAGCAGTTCTTC | CASSKGSKTGGYNEQFF | NA | TRBJ2-1 | NA | TRBV21-1
TGTGCCAGCAGTGGGCCGGGACAGGGCGCTTACGAGCAGTACTTC | CASSGPGQGAYEQYF | NA | TRBJ2-7 | TRBD1 | TRBV27
TGTGCCAGCAGCTTACCCCTAGCGGGAGGGGAGACCCAGTACTTC | CASSLPLAGGETQYF | once | TRBJ2-5 | TRBD2 | TRBV7-2
TGTGCCAGCAGCCTAGCTACCGGGGAGCTGTTTTTT | CASSLATGELFF | once | TRBJ2-2 | NA | TRBV7-9
TGTGCCAGCAGGACACCAGGGGTCGGAAACACCATATATTTT | CASRTPGVGNTIYF | NA | TRBJ1-3 | NA | TRBV6-1
TGCGCCAGCAGTGGTGGGGACAGTGGTCGTATCTACGAGCAGTACTTC | CASSGGDSGRIYEQYF | NA | TRBJ2-7 | TRBD1 | TRBV10-1
TGTGCCAGCAGCCAAGATTTGAGGGGGGGCTCAACAGATACGCAGTATTTT | CASSQDLRGGSTDTQYF | NA | TRBJ2-3 | NA | TRBV4-2
TGTGCCAGCAGAGAACCTGGGGGAGACACCGGGGAGCTGTTTTTT | CASREPGGDTGELFF | NA | TRBJ2-2 | NA | TRBV2
TGCGCCAGCAGCTCCGGGACACTACCCACAGATACGCAGTATTTT | CASSSGTLPTDTQYF | NA | TRBJ2-3 | NA | TRBV5-1
TGTGCCAGAGCCTACGGACAAGCGAACACCGGGGAGCTGTTTTTT | CARAYGQANTGELFF | NA | TRBJ2-2 | NA | TRBV6-5
TGTGCCAGCCGACAGGGGGTGAACACCGGGGAGCTGTTTTTT | CASRQGVNTGELFF | NA | TRBJ2-2 | TRBD1 | TRBV5-6
TGTGCCAGTAGTCGGGGTTTGAAAGAGACCCAGTACTTC | CASSRGLKETQYF | few | TRBJ2-5 | NA | TRBV19
TGTGCCAGCAGTGAATCAGGCGAGGGGATTGGGCGAGGCTACACCTTC | CASSESGEGIGRGYTF | NA | TRBJ1-2 | NA | TRBV25-1
TGTGCCAGCAGTTACACAGATACGCAGTATTTT | CASSYTDTQYF | NA | TRBJ2-3 | NA | TRBV2
TGTGCCAGCTCACCAGGCAGGCGAACCTACGAGCAGTACTTC | CASSPGRRTYEQYF | NA | TRBJ2-7 | NA | TRBV18
TGTGCCAGCAGTGAAGAGGGATGGATGCGAGCAGAGCAGTACTTC | CASSEEGWMRAEQYF | NA | TRBJ2-7 | NA | TRBV2
TGTGCCAGCAGTCCACTGATTAACTATGGCTACACCTTC | CASSPLINYGYTF | NA | TRBJ1-2 | NA | TRBV2
TGTGCCAGCAGCCGCCTAGCTTCCTACGAGCAGTACTTC | CASSRLASYEQYF | NA | TRBJ2-7 | NA | TRBV7-2
TGTGCCAGCAGTCGGACACCCGGAAACACCATATATTTT | CASSRTPGNTIYF | NA | TRBJ1-3 | NA | TRBV6-5
TGCGCCAGCAGCGGGATAGGGGGCGCGGGCACTGAAGCTTTCTTT | CASSGIGGAGTEAFF | NA | TRBJ1-1 | TRBD1 | TRBV5-1
TGCGCCAGCAGCCAAGAACCTGGGAAGAAGTACGAGCAGTACTTC | CASSQEPGKKYEQYF | NA | TRBJ2-7 | NA | TRBV4-1
TGTGCCAGCAGTCGAGGAAGCAGGAGAAGGGAATATACGAAGCAGTACTTC | CASSRGSRRREYTKQYF | NA | TRBJ2-7 | NA | TRBV11-2
TGTGCCAGCAGTTACCCCCCCCAGGACGAGCAGTACTTC | CASSYPPQDEQYF | NA | TRBJ2-7 | NA | TRBV6-6
TGTGCCAGCAGCCTGACTAGCGGGGACTACAATGAGCAGTTCTTC | CASSLTSGDYNEQFF | NA | TRBJ2-1 | TRBD2 | TRBV7-2
TGTGCCAGTAGTATCCGGGACAGGGAAGGCTACACCTTC | CASSIRDREGYTF | NA | TRBJ1-2 | TRBD1 | TRBV19
TGTGCCAGCAGCGAGAGGCAGCTATATTCACCCCTCCACTTT | CASSERQLYSPLHF | few | TRBJ1-6 | NA | TRBV2
TGTGCCAGCAGCTTAAGGTCCACTTCTAGCACAGATACGCAGTATTTT | CASSLRSTSSTDTQYF | NA | TRBJ2-3 | NA | TRBV11-2
TGTGCCAGCAACTGGGGGGACGGGGAACAGCCCCAGCATTTT | CASNWGDGEQPQHF | once | TRBJ1-5 | NA | TRBV6-6
TGTGCCAGCAGCTTATTTGGAGACGAGACCCAGTACTTC | CASSLFGDETQYF | NA | TRBJ2-5 | NA | TRBV5-5
TGTGCCACCAGCAGGCCAGGCGGGACCTCCTACAATGAGCAGTTCTTC | CATSRPGGTSYNEQFF | NA | TRBJ2-1 | NA | TRBV15
TGTGCCAGCAGCTTGGCGACAGGCCTCCAGAACACTGAAGCTTTCTTT | CASSLATGLQNTEAFF | NA | TRBJ1-1 | NA | TRBV5-6
TGCGCCAGCAGTGGGCCTACCAGCTCCTACAATGAGCAGTTCTTC | CASSGPTSSYNEQFF | NA | TRBJ2-1 | NA | TRBV10-1